A single TCR beta chain is shown here with its context. This record belongs to a study of blood T cell repertoires in COVID-19. Study context: Donors in the United States, Italy and Spain gave samples during acute or convalescent COVID-19.

Profiling relied on immunoSEQ multiplex PCR, and the TCRdb table lists in-frame clones only, not all of them. Of 40,000 to 60,000 clones detected, around 84% appear once; the ten largest clones hold about 3%. CDR3 length: 15 residues. Germline CDR1 reads SGHRS; CDR2 reads YFSETQ. V gave up 0 bases and J gave up 2 bases; unmatched junction bases: 4. The sequenced sample was peripheral blood. The chain has TRBV5-1 and TRBJ2-5; 7 nucleotides align to TRBD2. The sequence was collected from a woman older than 75 with COVID-19, enrolled during active disease. CDR3 sequence (DNA): TGCGCCAGCAGCTTGGCCACAGCGGGGCAAGAGACCCAGTACTTC. This sequence encodes CASSLATAGQETQYF. The full variable domain, rest sourced from reference TRBV5-1 and TRBJ2-5, is KAGVTQTPRYLIKTRGQQVTLSCSPISGHRSVSWYQQTPGQGLQFLFEYFSETQRNKGNFPGRFSGRQFSNSRSEMNVSTLELGDSALYLCASSLATAGQETQYFGPGTRLLVL.